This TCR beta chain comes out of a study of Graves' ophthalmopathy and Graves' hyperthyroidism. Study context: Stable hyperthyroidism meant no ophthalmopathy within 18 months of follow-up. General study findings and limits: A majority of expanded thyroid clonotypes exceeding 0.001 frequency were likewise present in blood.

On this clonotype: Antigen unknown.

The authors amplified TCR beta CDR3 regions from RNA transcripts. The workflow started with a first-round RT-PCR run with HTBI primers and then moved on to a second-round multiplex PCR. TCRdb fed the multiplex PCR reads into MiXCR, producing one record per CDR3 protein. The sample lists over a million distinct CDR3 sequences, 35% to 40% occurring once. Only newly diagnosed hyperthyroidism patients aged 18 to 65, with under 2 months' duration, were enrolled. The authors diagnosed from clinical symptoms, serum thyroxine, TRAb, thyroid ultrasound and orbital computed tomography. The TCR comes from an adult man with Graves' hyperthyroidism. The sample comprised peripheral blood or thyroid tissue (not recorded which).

The DNA of the CDR3 is TGTGCCACCAGTGATCGTGGACAGGGAAGCAATCAGCCCCAGCATTTT. Its protein product is CATSDRGQGSNQPQHF. V and J are TRBV24-1 and TRBJ1-5, with 8 bases identical to TRBD1. The CDR3 spans 16 residues. V shed 3 bases and J 1 base; nucleotides not matched to a gene: 4. CDR1 and CDR2 from the germline V gene are KGHDR and SFDVKD.